The 30 T cell receptor beta chains below were found in one sample sequenced in a study of blood T cell repertoires in COVID-19. Assay used: immunoSEQ multiplex PCR; TCRdb lists only in-frame clones, some missing. The table includes more than 150,000 clones, over 80% detected once. Sequenced material: peripheral blood. These receptors originate from a woman in her sixties or seventies with acute or convalescent COVID-19.

The J gene is TRBJ1-2, the V gene TRBV30, with 9 bases that match TRBD1. Germline CDR1 reads GTSNPN; CDR2 reads SVGIG (reference sequence). CDR3 length: 11 residues. V dropped 5 bases and J dropped 5; count of bases not matched to a gene: 0. Here the CDR3 reads CAWGTGYGYTF. In DNA form, the CDR3 reads TGTGCCTGGGGGACAGGGTATGGCTACACCTTC.

This clone came up once. The V and J genes are TRBV7-9 and TRBJ1-6; D not resolved. V lost 1 base, J lost 6 bases, and 4 bases lay in between. The CDR3 sequence is 13 residues long. Germline V gene sequence: CDR1 SEHNR, CDR2 FQNEAQ (reference sequence). CDR3 sequence (DNA): TGTGCCAGCAGCTTAGAGAGTAATTCACCCCTCCACTTT. As protein: CASSLESNSPLHF.

The chain recombines TRBV9 with TRBJ2-5; D is ambiguous. CDR1 SGDLS and CDR2 YYNGEE come from the germline V gene. Trimming removed 2 bases from V and 2 bases from J, with 16 bases in between. The CDR3 has 16 residues. For the CDR3, the DNA is TGTGCCAGCAGCGTTGGGCCTGTGGCTGCACAAGAGACCCAGTACTTC. This translates into CASSVGPVAAQETQYF. Based on the CDR3 plus reference TRBV9 and TRBJ2-5, the full variable domain is DSGVTQTPKHLITATGQRVTLRCSPRSGDLSVYWYQQSLDQGLQFLIQYYNGEERAKGNILERFSAQQFPDLHSELNLSSLELGDSALYFCASSVGPVAAQETQYFGPGTRLLVL.

This chain joins TRBV5-5 and TRBJ1-1; TRBD1 is a possible D gene (6 bases). V was clipped by 4 bases and J by 1 base, with 14 bases between them. Germline V gives CDR1 SGHKS, CDR2 YYEKEE (reference sequence). The CDR3 is 15 residues long. CDR3 coding DNA: TGTGCCAGCAGCGTCCTCCAAGGGGGGAACACTGAAGCTTTCTTT. Protein product: CASSVLQGGNTEAFF.

The chain recombines TRBV29-1 with TRBJ1-1; D might be TRBD1 (5 bases). Germline CDR1 and CDR2: SQVTM and ANQGSEA. V lost 6 bases and J 0 bases, leaving 23 bases between the germline ends. CDR3 length: 17 amino acids. DNA for the CDR3: TGCAGCGTAGGAGGGACGGCAAGAGACGGCCTGAACACTGAAGCTTTCTTT. This sequence encodes CSVGGTARDGLNTEAFF.

On this clone: The sample holds other DNA sequences that translate to the same CDR3. The rearrangement uses TRBV6-6 and TRBJ1-1; no definite D call. CDR3 length equals 13 residues. Germline V gene data show CDR1 as MNHNY and CDR2 as SVGAGI (reference sequence). V was shortened by 6 bases and J by 0 bases, with 8 bases between the two germline ends. CDR3 nucleotide sequence: TGTGCCAGCAGGCGTGAGCTGAACACTGAAGCTTTCTTT. This translates into CASRRELNTEAFF.

The chain has TRBV28 and TRBJ1-2, with D maybe TRBD1 (5 bases). The V end lost 4 bases, the J end lost 13 bases, and 13 bases lay between the germline ends. From germline, CDR1 is MDHEN and CDR2 SYDVKM. This CDR3 is 11 amino acids long. The CDR3 DNA sequence: TGTGCCAGCAGTTCAAACAGGAAGATCACCTTC. Translating gives CASSSNRKITF.

This clone was detected a few times. The chain couples TRBV19 to TRBJ1-2; TRBD1 aligns across 10 bases. Trimming took 3 bases from V and 5 from J; bases not matched to a gene: 6. CDR1 and CDR2 (germline): LNHDA, SQIVND (reference sequence). The CDR3 runs to 15 residues. The CDR3 protein is CASSIRQGAIYGYTF. CDR3 bases: TGTGCCAGTAGTATTCGACAGGGGGCCATATATGGCTACACCTTC. Complete variable domain (other parts from reference TRBV19 and TRBJ1-2): DGGITQSPKYLFRKEGQNVTLSCEQNLNHDAMYWYRQDPGQGLRLIYYSQIVNDFQKGDIAEGYSVSREKKESFPLTVTSAQKNPTAFYLCASSIRQGAIYGYTFGSGTRLTVV.

The gene calls are TRBV7-9 and TRBJ2-7; TRBD1 is a possible D gene (6 bases). Trimming pared 5 bases from V and 3 bases from J, leaving 14 bases between. The CDR3 runs 14 residues. Per germline, CDR1 SEHNR and CDR2 FQNEAQ (reference sequence). The CDR3 bases are TGTGCCAGCAGCCGTGGACAGAGCAACTACGAGCAGTACTTC. Residues: CASSRGQSNYEQYF.

The chain links TRBV7-2 to TRBJ2-1; 11 nucleotides line up with TRBD2. This CDR3 region has 19 residues. CDR1 SGHTA and CDR2 FQGNSA come from the germline V gene. With V trimmed by 2 bases and J by 5 bases, 14 bases remained unmatched. CDR3: CASSLLGLAGGLLHNEQFF. CDR3 coding DNA: TGTGCCAGCAGCTTATTGGGCCTAGCGGGGGGCCTTCTCCACAATGAGCAGTTCTTC.

The table lists this clone with a few counts. The chain has TRBV5-4 and TRBJ1-2; 9 nucleotides line up with TRBD1. J lost 7 bases, V lost 4 bases, and 8 bases had no gene match. CDR1 and CDR2 from the germline V gene are SGHNT and YYREEE (reference sequence). The CDR3 extends over 14 amino acids. The CDR3 region has the DNA TGTGCCAGCAGCCTTCTACAGGGGGCGGGTGGCTACACCTTC. It specifies CASSLLQGAGGYTF.

The V gene is TRBV24-1, the J gene TRBJ2-3; 15 bases agree with TRBD2. CDR3 length: 18 residues. Germline values: CDR1 KGHDR, CDR2 SFDVKD. The junction had 9 bases not matched to a gene; V was cut back by 5 bases and J by 4 bases. CDR3 DNA sequence: TGTGCCACCAGTGTCGGACTAGCGGGGGGGCCCGAGGCAGATACGCAGTATTTT. It translates to CATSVGLAGGPEADTQYF.

V gene TRBV19 combines with J gene TRBJ2-7; TRBD1 matches 7 bases. V gave up 5 bases and J gave up 5 bases; unmatched junction bases: 6. This CDR3 region has 13 residues. Germline V gene lookup returns CDR1 LNHDA and CDR2 SQIVND (reference sequence). DNA for the CDR3: TGTGCCAGTAGTTTTGGGGGACAGAACGAGCAGTACTTC. The encoded protein is CASSFGGQNEQYF.

The chain employs TRBV7-3 and TRBJ2-7; no firm D call. The germline V and J ends were trimmed by 1 base and 0 bases, with 7 bases remaining between them. Germline lookup yields CDR1 SGHTA and CDR2 FQGTGA. CDR3 length: 14 amino acids. CDR3 sequence reads: CASSLSPVSYEQYF. CDR3 nucleotide sequence: TGTGCCAGCAGCTTAAGTCCGGTCTCCTACGAGCAGTACTTC.

J is TRBJ2-7 and V is TRBV11-2; 8 bases are shared with TRBD1. Trimming cost V 1 base and J 0 bases; bases outside gene matches: 5. The CDR3 spans 16 residues. The germline V gene has CDR1 SGHAT and CDR2 FQNNGV. Here the CDR3 DNA reads TGTGCCAGCAGCTTAGTGTCCCAGGGGGCCTCCTACGAGCAGTACTTC. It translates to CASSLVSQGASYEQYF.

The rearrangement uses TRBV28 and TRBJ2-1; 16 bases are a match to TRBD2. CDR1 is MDHEN, CDR2 SYDVKM, per germline. The trim removed 3 bases at V and 8 bases at J, leaving 16 bases unmatched. The CDR3 runs to 20 residues. The CDR3 loop reads CASSFPLGTSGGAGLDEQFF. The CDR3, as DNA: TGTGCCAGCAGTTTCCCGCTCGGGACTAGCGGGGGGGCCGGTCTCGATGAGCAGTTCTTC.

This chain uses TRBV7-3 with TRBJ2-3; 10 bases line up with TRBD1. Germline V gene data show CDR1 as SGHTA and CDR2 as FQGTGA. This CDR3 has 18 amino acids. V was pared by 0 bases and J by 4 bases, with 10 bases of the junction left unmatched. The CDR3, as DNA: TGTGCCAGCAGCTTAACCCCGGTCGGGACAGGGGATGCAGATACGCAGTATTTT. It specifies CASSLTPVGTGDADTQYF.

The V gene is TRBV5-6, the J gene TRBJ2-2, with no clear D. CDR1 is SGHDT and CDR2 is YYEEEE in the germline V gene. There are 15 residues in the CDR3. Trimming took 0 bases from V and 4 from J, leaving 10 bases between them. The CDR3 loop reads CASSLAVRSTGELFF. The CDR3 coding sequence is TGTGCCAGCAGCTTGGCTGTCAGATCCACCGGGGAGCTGTTTTTT.

A few counts support this clone. The chain recombines TRBV7-9 with TRBJ1-4; the D is unclear. Germline assignment: CDR1 SEHNR and CDR2 FQNEAQ (reference sequence). The CDR3 covers 14 residues. Trimming removed 0 bases from V and 8 bases from J, with 10 bases in between. Here the CDR3 reads CASSLASSGEKLFF. The DNA for the CDR3 is TGTGCCAGCAGCTTAGCATCGTCGGGGGAAAAACTGTTTTTT.

The chain carries TRBV19 and TRBJ1-1, with no clear D. Trimming removed 4 bases at V and 11 bases at J, with 14 bases between. This CDR3 is built from 12 residues. CDR1 and CDR2 (germline): LNHDA, SQIVND (reference sequence). CDR3 coding DNA: TGTGCCAGTAGTACAGGTTCCAGCGGGGCTTTCTTT. It is translated as CASSTGSSGAFF.

The chain has TRBV7-2 and TRBJ1-5; tentatively, D is TRBD1 (5 bases). The CDR3 is made up of 15 amino acids. Trimming removed 5 bases from V and 6 bases from J, with 17 bases in between. Germline V gene lookup returns CDR1 SGHTA and CDR2 FQGNSA. The CDR3 nucleotides are TGTGCCAGCAGCCCCGTTGGGGGAGGGAGTCAGCCCCAGCATTTT. The encoded protein is CASSPVGGGSQPQHF. Full variable domain (remainder filled in from reference TRBV7-2 and TRBJ1-5): GAGVSQSPSNKVTEKGKDVELRCDPISGHTALYWYRQSLGQGLEFLIYFQGNSAPDKSGLPSDRFSAERTGGSVSTLTIQRTQQEDSAVYLCASSPVGGGSQPQHFGDGTRLSIL.

The chain combines TRBV6-5 with TRBJ2-3; D is possibly TRBD1 (6 bases). CDR1 is MNHEY and CDR2 is SVGAGI in the germline V gene. The CDR3 contains 14 residues. V was clipped by 6 bases and J by 0 bases, with 10 bases between them. The CDR3, as DNA: TGTGCCAGCAGCCTACAGGGTAGCACAGATACGCAGTATTTT. This codes for CASSLQGSTDTQYF.

The V and J genes are TRBV24-1 and TRBJ2-5; 9 nucleotides match TRBD1. The CDR3 has 15 residues. V was clipped by 3 bases and J by 2 bases; unmatched bases: 3. Germline assignment: CDR1 KGHDR and CDR2 SFDVKD. CDR3 nucleotide sequence: TGTGCCACCAGTGATGCCGGACAGGGGCAAGAGACCCAGTACTTC. Its translation is CATSDAGQGQETQYF.

This clone appeared a few times. This chain uses TRBV7-9 with TRBJ1-1; perhaps TRBD1 as D (5 bases). Germline loops: CDR1 SEHNR, CDR2 FQNEAQ (reference sequence). The CDR3 sequence is 17 residues long. V was cut by 2 bases and J by 6 bases, with 22 bases left in between. The CDR3 DNA follows: TGTGCCAGCAGCTTACTCGCGTCCGCGGGGGTCGGCGCTGAAGCTTTCTTT. Its translation is CASSLLASAGVGAEAFF.

A single count supports this clone. The chain has TRBV7-2 and TRBJ2-1, with unresolved D. This CDR3 region has 18 residues. The germline gives CDR1 SGHTA, CDR2 FQGNSA. The V and J ends lost 1 base and 1 base respectively, with 17 bases between them. The DNA of the CDR3 is TGTGCCAGCAGCTTAGACCCTAGTCCCCCAAGGTCCTACAATGAGCAGTTCTTC. It codes for CASSLDPSPPRSYNEQFF. The whole variable domain, filled in from reference TRBV7-2 and TRBJ2-1, reads GAGVSQSPSNKVTEKGKDVELRCDPISGHTALYWYRQSLGQGLEFLIYFQGNSAPDKSGLPSDRFSAERTGGSVSTLTIQRTQQEDSAVYLCASSLDPSPPRSYNEQFFGPGTRLTVL.

The chain joins TRBV27 to TRBJ1-2; D is possibly TRBD1 (6 bases). V was shortened by 5 bases and J by 6 bases, with 13 bases between the two germline ends. Germline lookup yields CDR1 MNHEY and CDR2 SMNVEV (reference sequence). The CDR3 has 13 amino acids. The CDR3: CASSGVTGHGYTF. The DNA of the CDR3 is TGTGCCAGCAGTGGTGTTACAGGGCATGGCTACACCTTC.

This chain links TRBV19 with TRBJ2-1; 8 nucleotides align to TRBD2. The CDR3 sequence is 16 residues long. Germline V lookup: CDR1 LNHDA, CDR2 SQIVND (reference sequence). V gave up 5 bases and J gave up 6 bases; unmatched junction bases: 12. The CDR3 DNA is TGTGCCAGTAGTTCGGAGGGGCTAGCGGGTCTCAATGAGCAGTTCTTC. Protein sequence: CASSSEGLAGLNEQFF.

V and J are TRBV20-1 and TRBJ2-1; 9 bases fit TRBD2. The ends lost 3 bases at V and 4 bases at J; junction bases unmatched: 7. CDR3 size: 15 residues. The germline CDR1 and CDR2 sequences are DFQATT and SNEGSKA (reference sequence). CDR3 in amino acids: CSASSGGGVYNEQFF. Here the CDR3 DNA reads TGCAGTGCTAGTTCCGGCGGGGGGGTGTACAATGAGCAGTTCTTC.

The V gene is TRBV19, the J gene TRBJ2-1; a possible D gene is TRBD1 (6 bases). CDR3 length equals 16 residues. The V gene lost 0 bases and the J gene lost 2 bases, with 11 bases spanning the gap. The germline V gene encodes CDR1 LNHDA and CDR2 SQIVND (reference sequence). The chain's CDR3 is CASSIDSGGPYNEQFF. Written as DNA, the CDR3 is TGTGCCAGTAGTATAGATAGTGGGGGCCCCTACAATGAGCAGTTCTTC.

The J gene is TRBJ2-3, the V gene TRBV27; 8 positions match TRBD1. Looked up from germline, CDR1 is MNHEY and CDR2 is SMNVEV (reference sequence). The V and J ends lost 5 bases and 5 bases, in that order; junction bases with no gene match: 6. This CDR3 contains 14 residues. Written as DNA, the CDR3 is TGTGCCAGCAGTCACCAGGGGGCGTTAGATACGCAGTATTTT. As protein: CASSHQGALDTQYF.